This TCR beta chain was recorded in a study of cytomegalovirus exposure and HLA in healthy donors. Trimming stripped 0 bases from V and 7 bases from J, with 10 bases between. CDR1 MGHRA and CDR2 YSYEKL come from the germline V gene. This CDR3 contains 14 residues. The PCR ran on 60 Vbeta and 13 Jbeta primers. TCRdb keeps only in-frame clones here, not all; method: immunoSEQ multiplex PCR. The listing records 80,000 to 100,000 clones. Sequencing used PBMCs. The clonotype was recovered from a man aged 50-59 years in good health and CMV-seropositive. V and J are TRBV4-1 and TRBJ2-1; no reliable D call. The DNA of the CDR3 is TGCGCCAGCAGCCAAGATGACGCGGAGAATGAGCAGTTCTTC. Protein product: CASSQDDAENEQFF.